Listed below are T cell receptor beta chains from one sample, sequenced in a study of T cells in Graves' hyperthyroidism and ophthalmopathy. TCRdb re-called the multiplex PCR reads through MiXCR, storing one row per CDR3 protein. The sample includes around 610,000 distinct CDR3 sequences, roughly 15% of them seen just once. Material: blood. These receptors were collected from a woman aged 40 to 50 with Graves' ophthalmopathy. Each CDR3 is given without its conserved first and last residue.

v_gene	j_gene	CDR3aa
TRBV6-2/TRBV6-3	TRBJ2-7	ASSLLQGAREQY
TRBV6-1	TRBJ2-7	ASSIQGVSSYEQY
TRBV20-1	TRBJ2-3	SARTATSGSRDTQY
TRBV5-1	TRBJ1-1	ASSLAGIPGQKKAF
TRBV25-1	TRBJ2-7	ASSELAGVGEQY
TRBV19	TRBJ2-2	ASSVTGVPGELF
TRBV14	TRBJ2-7	ASSQDYRERRAYEQY
TRBV15	TRBJ2-5	ATSRVGAQETQY
TRBV29-1	TRBJ2-2	SAQPYRGVGSTGELF
TRBV10-3	TRBJ1-2	AIRQGTSINYGYT
TRBV18	TRBJ2-1	ASSRGGDNEQF
TRBV4-1	TRBJ2-7	ASSQGAGLATYEQY
TRBV4-3	TRBJ2-7	ASSHSTLTSYEQY
TRBV30	TRBJ2-5	AWSTGFPGGSETQY
TRBV6-1	TRBJ2-7	ASSDGQGASEQY
TRBV4-1	TRBJ2-7	ASSQVLLAGYEQY
TRBV5-4	TRBJ2-2	ASSLPERLAGTANTGELF
TRBV20-1	TRBJ2-7	SATSRGGGEQY
TRBV7-2	TRBJ1-2	ASKRQGAFGGYT
TRBV10-2	TRBJ1-1	ASSFQGTETGRAEAF
TRBV29-1	TRBJ2-2	SVGGQFSNTGELF
TRBV12-3/TRBV12-4	TRBJ2-3	ASSWGQGSTDTQY
TRBV6-5	TRBJ2-7	ASSYSLAGATEQY
TRBV7-3	TRBJ2-5	ASSLTSGRGETQY
TRBV20-1	TRBJ2-2	SAYSGRGTGELF
TRBV30	TRBJ2-2	AGYRGDTGELF
TRBV4-3	TRBJ1-1	ASSQRRTGLNTEAF
TRBV28	TRBJ2-5	ASNNWEETQY
TRBV11-2	TRBJ2-5	ASSLVTGRSEETQY
TRBV20-1	TRBJ2-7	SARPGQGAFKNLYEQY
TRBV24-1	TRBJ2-5	ATSAQGAGETQY
TRBV7-9	TRBJ2-7	ASREWEDHSYEQY
TRBV5-1	TRBJ2-2	ATTQLASNTGELF
TRBV28	TRBJ2-5	ASFREGGETQY
TRBV6-5	TRBJ2-7	ASRRLADHSYEQY
TRBV7-3	TRBJ2-2	ASSFGTGFSPYTGELF
TRBV2	TRBJ2-5	ASRDRNQETQY
TRBV12-3/TRBV12-4	TRBJ2-4	ASSRLLGGLMSKNIQY
TRBV6-1	TRBJ2-5	ASIGQGFLYQETQY
TRBV6-2/TRBV6-3	TRBJ1-5	ASSSTGGTQPQH
TRBV20-1	TRBJ2-7	SAGLSQLGTYEQY
TRBV7-4	TRBJ2-4	ASSLVGGIKNIQY
TRBV24-1	TRBJ2-7	ATNDSTSLREQY
TRBV20-1	TRBJ1-2	SAPDRTYLVRGYT
TRBV12-3/TRBV12-4	TRBJ2-7	ASSPHRQNYEQY
TRBV10-3	TRBJ1-2	AISGRQGADGYT
TRBV30	TRBJ2-6	AWSVDSLGTGANVLT
TRBV2	TRBJ2-2	ASTYSSGYTGELF
TRBV20-1	TRBJ1-2	SAEVVNYGYT
TRBV6-2/TRBV6-3	TRBJ2-7	ASSYPRGIYEQY
TRBV29-1	TRBJ2-5	SVLIYPGPMETQY
TRBV5-1	TRBJ2-6	ASSLGQAKSGANVLT
TRBV24-1	TRBJ1-2	ATSDSTDYGYT
TRBV2	TRBJ2-5	ASQYGQGIETQY
TRBV20-1	TRBJ2-7	SANPRGPGQSSYEQY
TRBV20-1	TRBJ2-7	SAALGLAGVHEQY
TRBV2	TRBJ2-2	ASTLQGGVTGELF
TRBV6-1	TRBJ1-5	ASIQGGQPQH
TRBV7-9	TRBJ1-2	ASSSTDGGSAYGYT
TRBV10-3	TRBJ1-2	AISEDRSYGYT